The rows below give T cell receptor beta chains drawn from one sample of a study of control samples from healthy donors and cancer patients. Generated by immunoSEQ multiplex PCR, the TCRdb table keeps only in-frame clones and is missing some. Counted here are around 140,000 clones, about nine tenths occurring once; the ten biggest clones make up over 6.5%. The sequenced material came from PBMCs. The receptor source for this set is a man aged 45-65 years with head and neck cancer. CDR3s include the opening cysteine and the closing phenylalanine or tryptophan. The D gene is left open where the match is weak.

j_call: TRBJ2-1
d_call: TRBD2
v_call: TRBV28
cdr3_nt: TGTGCCAGCAGTTCCCCTACCGGGACTAGCCCCTACAATGAGCAGTTCTTC
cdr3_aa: CASSSPTGTSPYNEQFF

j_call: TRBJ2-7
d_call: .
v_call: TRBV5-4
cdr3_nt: TGTGCCAGCAGCTTCGGACTGGGGGAGCAGTACTTC
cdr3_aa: CASSFGLGEQYF

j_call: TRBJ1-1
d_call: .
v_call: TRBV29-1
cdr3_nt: TGCAGCGGAATGGACAGTCGAAACACTGAAGCTTTCTTT
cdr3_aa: CSGMDSRNTEAFF

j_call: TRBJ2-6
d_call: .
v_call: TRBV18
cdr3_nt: TGTGCCAGCTCACGGGGGGACGGGGCCAACGTCCTGACTTTC
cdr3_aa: CASSRGDGANVLTF

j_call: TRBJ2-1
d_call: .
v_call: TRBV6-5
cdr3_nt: TGTGCCAGCAGTTACTCGACGCGGGTGGCCTACAATGAGCAGTTCTTC
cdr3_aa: CASSYSTRVAYNEQFF

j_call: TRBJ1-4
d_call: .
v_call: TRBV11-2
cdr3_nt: TGTGCCAGCAGCGCAACAGAAGATCGTGGAAAACTGTTTTTT
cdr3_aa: CASSATEDRGKLFF

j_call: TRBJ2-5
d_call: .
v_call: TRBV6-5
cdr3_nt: TGTGCCAGCAGAAACATTGGGGAGACCCAGTACTTC
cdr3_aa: CASRNIGETQYF

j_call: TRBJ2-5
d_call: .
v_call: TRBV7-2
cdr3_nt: TGTGCCAGCAGCACCTTTCCCGCGGGGACCATGGGGACCCAGTACTTC
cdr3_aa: CASSTFPAGTMGTQYF

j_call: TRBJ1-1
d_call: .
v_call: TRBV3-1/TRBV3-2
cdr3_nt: TGTGCCAGCAGCCAAGACCTAGCGTCCACTGAAGCTTTCTTT
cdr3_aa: CASSQDLASTEAFF

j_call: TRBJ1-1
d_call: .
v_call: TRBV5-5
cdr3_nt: TGTGCCAGCAGCTTTTTAACGAACACTGAAGCTTTCTTT
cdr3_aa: CASSFLTNTEAFF

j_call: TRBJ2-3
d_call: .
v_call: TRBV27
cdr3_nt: TGTGCCAGCAGTTTAAAAGGGCGCGGGGCAGATACGCAGTATTTT
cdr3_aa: CASSLKGRGADTQYF

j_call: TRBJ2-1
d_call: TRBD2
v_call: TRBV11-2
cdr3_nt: TGTGCCAGCAGCTCCGATCGGACTAGCAGATTTTACAATGAGCAGTTCTTC
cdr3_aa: CASSSDRTSRFYNEQFF

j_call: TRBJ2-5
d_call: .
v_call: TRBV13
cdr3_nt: TGTGCCAGCAGCCCATCTGTACAGAGGGGCGAGACCCAGTACTTC
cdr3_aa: CASSPSVQRGETQYF

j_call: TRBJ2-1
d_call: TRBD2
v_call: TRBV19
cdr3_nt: TGTGCCAGTAGTCATCGGACTAGCGGGGGAGAGCAGTTCTTC
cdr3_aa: CASSHRTSGGEQFF

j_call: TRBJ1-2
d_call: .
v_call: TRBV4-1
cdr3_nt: TGCGCCAGCAGCCAAGACGACAGCCGAGTCTATGGCTACACCTTC
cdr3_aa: CASSQDDSRVYGYTF